This TCR beta chain is drawn from a study of identical twins. Study conclusions and caveats: Sequences that were beta out-of-frame showed weaker excess twin sharing. It was cross-sectional statistical analysis, not following the same donors, that the conclusions relied on. Excess low generation probability was seen in twin-shared out-of-frame alpha sequences.

MiXCR, run by TCRdb on the 5' RACE reads, gives a single entry per CDR3 protein. The repertoire holds 1.5 million or so distinct CDR3 sequences, about 32% seen once, with approximately 0.29% in the top ten. Trimming removed 3 bases from V and 2 bases from J; junction bases left unmatched: 7. CDR1 is SEHNR and CDR2 is FQNEAQ in the germline V gene (reference sequence). The CDR3 consists of 15 residues. This clonotype was seen a few times. Its target is unknown. This chain links TRBV7-9 with TRBJ2-7; 7 bases are a match to TRBD1. The sequence was obtained from a newborn girl in good health. The sample was cord blood. The CDR3 loop reads CASSLVPGGPYEQYF. In DNA, the CDR3 is TGTGCCAGCAGCTTGGTACCAGGGGGACCCTACGAGCAGTACTTC.